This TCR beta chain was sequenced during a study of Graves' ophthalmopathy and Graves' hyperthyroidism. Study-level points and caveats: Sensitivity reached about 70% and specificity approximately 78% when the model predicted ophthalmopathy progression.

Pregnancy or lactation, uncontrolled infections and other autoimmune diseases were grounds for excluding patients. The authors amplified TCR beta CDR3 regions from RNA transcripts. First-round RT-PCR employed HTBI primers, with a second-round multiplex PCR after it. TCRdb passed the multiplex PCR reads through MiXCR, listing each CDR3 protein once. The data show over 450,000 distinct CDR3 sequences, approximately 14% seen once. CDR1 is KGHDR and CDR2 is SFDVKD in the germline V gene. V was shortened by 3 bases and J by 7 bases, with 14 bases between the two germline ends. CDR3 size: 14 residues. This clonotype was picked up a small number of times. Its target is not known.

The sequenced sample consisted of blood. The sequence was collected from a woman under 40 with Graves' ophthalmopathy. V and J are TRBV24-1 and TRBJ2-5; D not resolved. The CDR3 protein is CATSDLTEKGTQYF. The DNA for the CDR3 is TGTGCCACCAGTGATCTGACGGAAAAAGGGACCCAGTACTTC.